The rows below give T cell receptor beta chains drawn from one sample of a study of OX40 agonist ivuxolimab in advanced cancers. Libraries were prepared by immunoSEQ multiplex PCR; TCRdb keeps only in-frame clonotypes and omits some of them. The sample contains just under 65,000 clones, about 90% of which appear only once. The sample consisted of CD4+ or CD8+ T cells sorted from blood, taken in a trial of the OX40 agonist ivuxolimab. Every receptor here comes from an adult with an advanced solid tumor such as melanoma, head and neck, liver or kidney cancer. Both conserved end residues are part of each CDR3. Fields, in order: J gene, clone size, CDR3 length, D gene, V gene, CDR3 protein, CDR3 DNA. D genes are given only for firm matches. Rows may omit the clone size; those that give it use once, few, many or a size class.

TRBJ2-4,-,12,TRBD2,TRBV29-1,CSVARRENIQYF,TGCAGCGTCGCTAGGCGGGAGAACATTCAGTACTTC
TRBJ2-2,-,15,-,TRBV19,CASREGQTNTGELFF,TGTGCCAGTAGGGAGGGACAGACGAACACCGGGGAGCTGTTTTTT
TRBJ1-5,-,14,-,TRBV19,CASRPQGTNQPQHF,TGTGCCAGTAGGCCGCAGGGGACGAATCAGCCCCAGCATTTT
TRBJ1-1,-,15,TRBD1,TRBV7-3,CASSPRQGGGTEAFF,TGTGCCAGCAGCCCAAGACAGGGAGGGGGCACTGAAGCTTTCTTT
TRBJ2-7,-,16,TRBD2,TRBV6-6,CASSYSSGSPSYEQYF,TGTGCCAGCAGTTACTCTAGCGGGAGTCCCTCCTACGAGCAGTACTTC
TRBJ2-5,few,12,-,TRBV28,CASSMTVETQYF,TGTGCCAGCAGTATGACAGTAGAGACCCAGTACTTC
TRBJ2-1,-,14,TRBD1,TRBV30,CAWSAGQGYNEQFF,TGTGCCTGGAGCGCGGGACAGGGGTACAATGAGCAGTTCTTC
TRBJ2-3,-,17,-,TRBV5-1,CASSFVESWGGTDTQYF,TGCGCCAGCAGCTTCGTTGAGAGCTGGGGGGGCACAGATACGCAGTATTTT
TRBJ1-3,-,16,TRBD1,TRBV30,CAWSVLTGVSGNTIYF,TGTGCCTGGAGTGTACTGACAGGGGTATCTGGAAACACCATATATTTT
TRBJ1-1,-,14,TRBD1,TRBV5-1,CASSRTGLNTEAFF,TGCGCCAGCAGCCGGACAGGTCTGAACACTGAAGCTTTCTTT
TRBJ2-5,-,13,-,TRBV2,CASSIQTPETQYF,TGTGCCAGCAGTATACAGACCCCAGAGACCCAGTACTTC
TRBJ2-5,-,16,-,TRBV9,CASSVAPRENQETQYF,TGTGCCAGCAGCGTAGCCCCCCGGGAGAACCAAGAGACCCAGTACTTC
TRBJ2-3,-,17,TRBD2,TRBV7-2,CASSSPLAGYGTDTQYF,TGTGCCAGCAGCTCCCCCCTAGCGGGATACGGCACAGATACGCAGTATTTT
TRBJ1-5,-,15,-,TRBV6-5,CASRWGGNSWEPQHF,TGTGCCAGCCGTTGGGGGGGGAACAGCTGGGAGCCCCAGCATTTT
TRBJ2-7,few,15,-,TRBV11-1,CASSLLGTTDHEQYF,TGTGCCAGCAGCTTACTGGGAACGACGGACCACGAGCAGTACTTC
TRBJ2-7,-,13,-,TRBV7-2,CASRPGTRYEQYF,TGTGCCAGCAGACCCGGGACCCGATACGAGCAGTACTTC
TRBJ1-2,-,13,-,TRBV4-2,CASSQGGSYGYTF,TGTGCCAGCAGCCAGGGAGGAAGCTATGGCTACACCTTC
TRBJ2-4,-,14,-,TRBV28,CASSPTSPRNIQYF,TGTGCCAGCAGCCCTACTAGCCCCAGGAACATTCAGTACTTC
TRBJ2-7,-,15,-,TRBV7-3,CASSLRAGAPYEQYF,TGTGCCAGCAGCTTAAGGGCAGGAGCCCCCTACGAGCAGTACTTC
TRBJ2-5,-,16,-,TRBV29-1,CSVERGARAIQETQYF,TGCAGCGTAGAAAGGGGGGCCAGGGCGATCCAAGAGACCCAGTACTTC
TRBJ2-3,-,15,TRBD2,TRBV6-5,CASTSLAGVSDTQYF,TGTGCCAGCACCTCCCTAGCGGGAGTATCAGATACGCAGTATTTT
TRBJ2-2,-,14,-,TRBV2,CASRFQGNAGELFF,TGTGCCAGCAGGTTCCAAGGGAATGCCGGGGAGCTGTTTTTT
TRBJ2-1,-,15,TRBD1,TRBV11-3,CASSPGTATYNEQFF,TGTGCCAGCAGCCCCGGGACAGCAACCTACAATGAGCAGTTCTTC
TRBJ2-7,-,14,TRBD2,TRBV9,CASSETSGSGEQYF,TGTGCCAGCAGCGAGACTAGCGGGAGCGGCGAGCAGTACTTC
TRBJ1-4,-,15,TRBD1,TRBV5-1,CASSNGDRGHEKLFF,TGCGCCAGCAGCAATGGGGACAGGGGGCATGAAAAACTGTTTTTT
TRBJ2-1,once,15,TRBD1,TRBV5-8,CASSPRARGPWEQFF,TGTGCCAGCAGCCCTCGGGCCAGGGGGCCTTGGGAGCAGTTCTTC
TRBJ2-7,-,11,-,TRBV2,CASSPVREQYF,TGTGCCAGCAGTCCCGTGCGGGAGCAGTACTTC
TRBJ1-1,-,14,-,TRBV15,CATSRDTAGTEAFF,TGTGCCACCAGCAGAGACACTGCCGGGACTGAAGCTTTCTTT
TRBJ2-5,-,14,-,TRBV16,CASSQSGPRETQYF,TGTGCCAGCAGCCAATCGGGGCCAAGAGAGACCCAGTACTTC
TRBJ2-7,-,12,-,TRBV19,CATAGLSYEQYF,TGTGCCACCGCGGGACTCTCCTACGAGCAGTACTTC
TRBJ2-7,-,13,TRBD1,TRBV6-1,CASSENRGYEQYF,TGTGCCAGCAGTGAAAACAGGGGCTACGAGCAGTACTTC
TRBJ1-3,-,14,TRBD1,TRBV6-6,CASSSDRVGNTIYF,TGTGCCAGCAGCTCAGACAGGGTTGGAAACACCATATATTTT
TRBJ2-2,-,16,-,TRBV11-2,CASSLGRALNTGELFF,TGTGCCAGCAGCTTAGGCAGGGCCCTGAACACCGGGGAGCTGTTTTTT
TRBJ2-5,-,13,-,TRBV30,CAWKGGAGETQYF,TGTGCCTGGAAAGGAGGGGCCGGGGAGACCCAGTACTTC
TRBJ2-7,-,13,-,TRBV10-1,CASSPANSYEQYF,TGCGCCAGCAGTCCGGCCAACTCCTACGAGCAGTACTTC
TRBJ2-7,-,18,TRBD2,TRBV10-2,CASSESRPLAGGPYEQYF,TGCGCCAGCAGTGAGTCGAGGCCATTAGCGGGAGGCCCCTACGAGCAGTACTTC
TRBJ2-3,-,15,-,TRBV4-1,CASSQVFGRTDTQYF,TGCGCCAGCAGCCAAGTGTTCGGTCGCACAGATACGCAGTATTTT
TRBJ2-5,-,18,TRBD2,TRBV19,CASSLAGLAGGATETQYF,TGTGCCAGTAGTTTGGCTGGACTAGCGGGAGGCGCAACGGAGACCCAGTACTTC
TRBJ2-1,-,15,-,TRBV7-3,CASSLFYGSGNEQFF,TGTGCCAGCAGCTTATTCTACGGGTCGGGGAATGAGCAGTTCTTC
TRBJ2-1,-,12,-,TRBV5-5,CASSLAKGPGFF,TGTGCCAGCAGCTTGGCCAAAGGGCCGGGGTTCTTC
TRBJ1-1,-,14,-,TRBV11-3,CASSSDSMNTEAFF,TGTGCCAGCAGCTCCGACAGCATGAACACTGAAGCTTTCTTT
TRBJ2-7,-,15,TRBD2,TRBV14,CASSFRLAGGYEQYF,TGTGCCAGCAGCTTTCGACTAGCGGGAGGCTACGAGCAGTACTTC
TRBJ1-1,-,15,-,TRBV6-6,CASSYSTSLGTEAFF,TGTGCCAGCAGTTACTCAACCTCTTTAGGGACTGAAGCTTTCTTT
TRBJ2-1,-,16,-,TRBV7-2,CASSLAPGSAYNEQFF,TGTGCCAGCAGCTTAGCCCCAGGTTCAGCCTACAATGAGCAGTTCTTC
TRBJ2-1,-,14,-,TRBV4-1,CASSQEKGYNEQFF,TGCGCCAGCAGCCAAGAAAAGGGCTACAATGAGCAGTTCTTC
TRBJ2-5,-,10,-,TRBV20-1,CSGDQETQYF,TGCAGTGGGGACCAAGAGACCCAGTACTTC
TRBJ2-1,-,17,-,TRBV4-1,CASSQFGVGPAGNEQFF,TGCGCCAGCAGCCAATTCGGGGTGGGGCCTGCTGGCAATGAGCAGTTCTTC
TRBJ2-3,-,15,TRBD2,TRBV7-3,CASSYASGIGDTQYF,TGTGCCAGCAGCTATGCTAGCGGGATAGGGGATACGCAGTATTTT
TRBJ1-1,-,15,-,TRBV12-5,CASGLGKGGDTEAFF,TGTGCTAGTGGTTTAGGTAAGGGGGGGGACACTGAAGCTTTCTTT
TRBJ1-4,-,12,-,TRBV2,CASRAGYEKLFF,TGTGCCAGCCGGGCCGGATATGAAAAACTGTTTTTT
TRBJ2-5,-,12,-,TRBV2,CASRRDQETQYF,TGTGCCAGCAGGCGGGACCAAGAGACCCAGTACTTC
TRBJ2-3,-,16,TRBD1,TRBV10-3,CAISDLQGAQTDTQYF,TGTGCCATCAGTGACCTTCAGGGGGCGCAGACAGATACGCAGTATTTT
TRBJ2-6,-,17,TRBD1,TRBV19,CASSTRQGQPGANVLTF,TGTGCCAGTAGTACACGACAGGGCCAACCTGGGGCCAACGTCCTGACTTTC
TRBJ2-7,-,13,TRBD1,TRBV9,CASSRDSGYEQYF,TGTGCCAGCAGCCGGGACAGTGGATACGAGCAGTACTTC
TRBJ1-2,-,15,-,TRBV5-1,CASSPNAGFNYGYTF,TGCGCCAGCAGCCCGAACGCGGGATTTAACTATGGCTACACCTTC
TRBJ2-3,-,14,-,TRBV19,CASSTPSFVDTQYF,TGTGCCAGTAGTACCCCATCCTTCGTAGATACGCAGTATTTT
TRBJ2-2,few,14,TRBD2,TRBV10-2,CASTTIAGAGELFF,TGCGCCAGCACCACAATAGCGGGAGCCGGGGAGCTGTTTTTT
TRBJ1-6,-,14,-,TRBV5-1,CASSAGTDNSPLHF,TGCGCCAGCAGCGCCGGGACCGATAATTCACCCCTCCACTTT
TRBJ2-3,once,21,TRBD1,TRBV28,CASTPNFSRDRGRGRTDTQYF,TGTGCCAGCACCCCCAACTTCAGTAGGGACAGGGGGCGCGGGAGAACAGATACGCAGTATTTT
TRBJ2-7,-,14,-,TRBV7-9,CASSLAGSSYEQYF,TGTGCCAGCAGCTTGGCAGGTTCCTCGTACGAGCAGTACTTC